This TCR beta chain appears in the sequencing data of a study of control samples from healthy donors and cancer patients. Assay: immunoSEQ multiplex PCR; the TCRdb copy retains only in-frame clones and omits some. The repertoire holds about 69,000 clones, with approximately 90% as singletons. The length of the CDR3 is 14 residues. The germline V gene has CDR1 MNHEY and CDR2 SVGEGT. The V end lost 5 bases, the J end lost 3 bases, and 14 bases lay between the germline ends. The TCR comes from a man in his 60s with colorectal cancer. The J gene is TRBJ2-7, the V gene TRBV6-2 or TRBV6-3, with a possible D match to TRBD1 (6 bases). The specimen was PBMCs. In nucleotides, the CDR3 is TGTGCCAGCAGTCACGGGACAACTCTCTACGAGCAGTACTTC. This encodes CASSHGTTLYEQYF.